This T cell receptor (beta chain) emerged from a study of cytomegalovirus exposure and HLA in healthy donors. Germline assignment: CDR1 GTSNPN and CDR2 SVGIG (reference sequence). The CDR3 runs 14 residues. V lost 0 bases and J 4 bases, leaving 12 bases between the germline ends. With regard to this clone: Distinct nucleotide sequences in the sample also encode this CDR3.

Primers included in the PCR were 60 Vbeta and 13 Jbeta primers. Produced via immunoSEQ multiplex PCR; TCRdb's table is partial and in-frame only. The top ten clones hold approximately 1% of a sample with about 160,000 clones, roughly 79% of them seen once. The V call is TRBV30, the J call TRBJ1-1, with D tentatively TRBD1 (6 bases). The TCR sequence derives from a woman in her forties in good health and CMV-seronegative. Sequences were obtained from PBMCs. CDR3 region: CAWSVTGGGTEAFF. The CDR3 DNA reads TGTGCCTGGAGTGTGACGGGGGGCGGCACTGAAGCTTTCTTT.